The clone carrying this T cell receptor beta chain appeared a few times. Its cognate antigen is unknown. These data come from a study of identical twins. Study results and caveats: Conclusions leaned on cross-sectional statistical analysis and did not track the same donors over time. Researchers reported weaker excess twin sharing in beta out-of-frame sequences. Whereas memory repertoires showed no such difference, abundant cord blood beta clonotypes carried fewer insertions. Analyses based on zero insertions could be partly confounded by invariant MAIT and iNKT cells.

TCRdb used MiXCR to reprocess the 5' RACE reads, holding one entry per CDR3 protein. The sample records about 430,000 distinct CDR3 sequences, about 18% being singletons. The CDR3 is made up of 13 amino acids. In germline, CDR1 is MRHNA, CDR2 SNTAGT. With 3 bases removed from V and 4 bases from J, the gap between germline ends came to 6 bases. The sample comprised naive T cells sorted from blood. V and J are TRBV6-4 and TRBJ2-2, with D hard to call. This TCR was recovered from a man in his fifties in good health. The CDR3 DNA reads as TGTGCCAGCAGTGAGTCAGGCACCGGGGAGCTGTTTTTT. This translates into CASSESGTGELFF.